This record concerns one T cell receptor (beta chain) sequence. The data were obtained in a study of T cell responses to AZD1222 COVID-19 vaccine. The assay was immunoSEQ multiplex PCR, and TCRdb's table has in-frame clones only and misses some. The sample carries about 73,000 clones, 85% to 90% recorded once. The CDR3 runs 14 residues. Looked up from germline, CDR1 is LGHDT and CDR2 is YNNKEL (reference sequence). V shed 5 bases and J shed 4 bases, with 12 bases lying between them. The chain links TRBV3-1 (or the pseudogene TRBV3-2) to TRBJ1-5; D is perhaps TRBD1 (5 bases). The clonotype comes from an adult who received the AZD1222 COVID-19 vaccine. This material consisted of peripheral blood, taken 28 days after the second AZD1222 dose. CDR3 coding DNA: TGTGCCAGCAGCGGGGCCCGGGGAAATCAGCCCCAGCATTTT. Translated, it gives CASSGARGNQPQHF.